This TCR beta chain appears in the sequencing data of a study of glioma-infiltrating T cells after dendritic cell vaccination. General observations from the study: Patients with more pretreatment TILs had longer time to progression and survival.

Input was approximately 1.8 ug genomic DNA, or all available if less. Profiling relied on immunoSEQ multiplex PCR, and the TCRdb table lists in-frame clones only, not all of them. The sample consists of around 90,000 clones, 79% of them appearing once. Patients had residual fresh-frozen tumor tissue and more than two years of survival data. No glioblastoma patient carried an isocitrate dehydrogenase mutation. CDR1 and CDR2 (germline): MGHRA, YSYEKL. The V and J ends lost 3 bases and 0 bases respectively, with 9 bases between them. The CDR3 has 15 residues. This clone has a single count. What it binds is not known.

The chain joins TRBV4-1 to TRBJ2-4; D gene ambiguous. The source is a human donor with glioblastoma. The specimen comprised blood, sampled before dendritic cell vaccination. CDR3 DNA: TGCGCCAGCAGCCACATAGATCTAGCCAAAAACATTCAGTACTTC. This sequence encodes CASSHIDLAKNIQYF.